This T cell receptor beta chain was sequenced during a study of blood T cell repertoires in COVID-19. Across the study: From the United States, Italy and Spain came samples of acute and convalescent COVID-19. The analysed material was cDNA or gDNA that came from T cells, B-cell-depleted T cells, or PBMCs.

Germline CDR1 is LGHDT and CDR2 is YNNKEL (reference sequence). This CDR3 has 17 amino acids. The ends were cut back, 1 base at V and 3 bases at J, with 15 bases in the middle. Authors' methods: Quantification of nucleated cells was approximated via reference gene primer amplification. Here immunoSEQ multiplex PCR was the method, and the copy in TCRdb shows in-frame clones only, minus some. Clone size and the V and J calls come from that table; the DNA yielded D and trimming. The sample comprises 290,000 or so clones, around nine tenths of which are singletons, and about 1.2% rests with the top ten. The chain uses TRBV3-1 (or the pseudogene TRBV3-2) and TRBJ1-4; D unresolved. Sequencing was done on a sample of peripheral blood. This clonotype was sampled from a man aged 70-80 years with acute or convalescent COVID-19. As DNA, the CDR3 is TGTGCCAGCAGCCAAGTCCAGGCGGGGATGGCTAATGAAAAACTGTTTTTT. Its protein product is CASSQVQAGMANEKLFF.